Sequencing of this TCR beta chain was carried out in a study of patients and donors after allogeneic stem cell transplantation. TCRdb re-called the RT-PCR reads with MiXCR, one entry per CDR3 protein. The sample consists of under 200,000 distinct CDR3 sequences, roughly 30% of them appearing once. CDR1 is SGHDN, CDR2 FVKESK, per germline. The CDR3 sequence is 17 residues long. The junction had 9 bases not matched to a gene; V was cut back by 1 base and J by 3 bases. Sequencing was done on a sample of blood, either unsorted or a sorted T cell fraction (not recorded which). This receptor was identified in a human donor who was either an allogeneic HSCT recipient or a stem cell or donor lymphocyte infusion donor (not recorded which). It is not recorded whose cells these are; they may come from a transplant donor. The J gene is TRBJ2-1, the V gene TRBV14; TRBD2 agrees at 7 bases. CDR3 region: CASSQVRVAGVYNEQFF. For the CDR3, the DNA is TGTGCCAGCAGCCAAGTAAGGGTAGCGGGTGTCTACAATGAGCAGTTCTTC.